Presented here are 23 T cell receptor beta chains from one specimen sequenced in a study of T-cell reconstitution after alpha-beta-depleted transplantation in children. Molecular barcoding with unique molecular identifiers was used for the TCRbeta library. One entry per CDR3 protein, called by TCRdb with MiXCR from the PCR reads. The sample includes approximately 500,000 distinct CDR3 sequences, 10% to 13% of them seen just once. Source: PBMCs, taken before TCRalphabeta/CD19-depleted stem cell transplant. The receptors derive from a child aged 2-9 years with inherited bone marrow failure, due to receive a stem cell transplant.

This clonotype has a single count. A read error may produce the germline difference seen at one junction end. The chain recombines TRBV28 with TRBJ2-3; D is ambiguous. Germline values: CDR1 MDHEN, CDR2 SYDVKM. The CDR3 sequence is 14 residues long. CDR3: CASSFRLSTDTHYF. CDR3 in DNA: TGTGCCAGCAGTTTTAGGTTATCCACAGATACGCACTATTTT.

This clonotype has ten or more counts. V usage is TRBV4-3 and J usage is TRBJ2-7, with a tentative D call TRBD1 (5 bases). Germline assignment: CDR1 LGHNA and CDR2 YSLEER. The CDR3 has 16 amino acids. V was shortened by 0 bases and J by 0 bases, with 12 bases between the two germline ends. The CDR3: CASSQDQQDPSYEQYF. The DNA of the CDR3 is TGCGCCAGCAGCCAAGATCAACAGGACCCCTCCTACGAGCAGTACTTC.

This clonotype was seen repeatedly, ten times or more. V and J are TRBV12-3 or TRBV12-4 and TRBJ2-5; 14 bases align to TRBD2. CDR3 size: 17 residues. J was trimmed by 3 bases and V by 3 bases; bases with no gene match: 6. In nucleotides, the CDR3 is TGTGCCAGCAGTTTTACAGGGGGACTAGCGGGGGAAGAGACCCAGTACTTC. It encodes CASSFTGGLAGEETQYF.

This clonotype came up a few times. The V call is TRBV29-1, the J call TRBJ1-2; D is perhaps TRBD1 (5 bases). V lost 4 bases to trimming and J lost 0 bases, with 18 bases between them. This CDR3 has 16 residues. CDR1 is SQVTM and CDR2 is ANQGSEA in the germline V gene. In nucleotides, the CDR3 is TGCAGCGTTGCTTCTGCGACAGCCTCAGCTAACTATGGCTACACCTTC. It translates to CSVASATASANYGYTF.

This clonotype has ten or more counts. The chain recombines TRBV5-5 with TRBJ1-2; the D gene is possibly TRBD1 (5 bases). V dropped 2 bases and J dropped 2 bases, with 13 bases sitting between them. The germline V gene encodes CDR1 SGHKS and CDR2 YYEKEE (reference sequence). The CDR3 has 15 residues. CDR3 nucleotide sequence: TGTGCCAGCAGCTTTCCAGGGTTATCAAACTATGGCTACACCTTC. The encoded protein is CASSFPGLSNYGYTF.

This clonotype showed up just a few times. This chain's CDR3 is CASSDSGRDEQFF. The CDR3, as DNA: TGTGCCAGCAGCGATAGCGGGAGGGATGAGCAGTTCTTC. The chain employs TRBV9 and TRBJ2-1; 11 bases match TRBD2. V gave up 3 bases and J gave up 8 bases; unmatched junction bases: 1. Germline V lookup: CDR1 SGDLS, CDR2 YYNGEE. This CDR3 contains 13 residues.

This sequence joins TRBV11-1 and TRBJ2-2; 10 bases map to TRBD2. The CDR3 is 18 residues long. The germline gives CDR1 SGHAT, CDR2 FQDESV (reference sequence). V gave up 10 bases and J gave up 3 bases; unmatched junction bases: 17. The CDR3 is CAISWRASGRRDTGELFF. For the CDR3, the DNA is TGTGCCATCTCCTGGAGAGCTAGCGGGAGAAGGGACACCGGGGAGCTGTTTTTT.

This clonotype was seen ten or more times. This rearrangement joins TRBV5-6 to TRBJ2-1; D is unresolved. The V gene's germline CDR1 is SGHDT and CDR2 YYEEEE. V shed 0 bases and J shed 3 bases, with 10 bases lying between them. This CDR3 region has 15 residues. The CDR3 DNA sequence: TGTGCCAGCAGCTTGGGAGTAGCCAACTACAATGAGCAGTTCTTC. It codes for CASSLGVANYNEQFF.

In this sample, this clonotype turned up many times. The rearrangement uses TRBV28 and TRBJ1-5; D is perhaps TRBD1 (6 bases). The germline V and J ends were trimmed by 8 bases and 3 bases, with 11 bases remaining between them. This CDR3 spans 13 amino acids. Germline CDR1 MDHEN, CDR2 SYDVKM. The chain's CDR3 is CASSRGYNQPQHF. The DNA for the CDR3 is TGTGCCAGCTCGAGGGGGTACAATCAGCCCCAGCATTTT.

This clonotype was detected many times. V gene TRBV7-2 combines with J gene TRBJ2-7; D could derive from TRBD1 or TRBD2 (5 bases each). The CDR3 contains 14 residues. Germline-derived CDR1 and CDR2 are SGHTA and FQGNSA. Trimming took 2 bases from V and 6 from J, leaving 14 bases between them. The CDR3 is CASSLFGGLGEQYF. For the CDR3, the DNA is TGTGCCAGCAGCTTATTTGGGGGATTGGGCGAGCAGTACTTC.

This clonotype came up many times. The gene calls are TRBV12-3 or TRBV12-4 and TRBJ2-2; possibly TRBD1 for D (5 bases). Trimming removed 8 bases from V and 6 bases from J, with 10 bases in between. CDR3 length: 12 amino acids. Here the CDR3 reads CASLTRAGELFF. The CDR3, as DNA: TGTGCCAGCCTGACCAGGGCCGGGGAGCTGTTTTTT.

This clonotype was seen ten or more times. The V and J genes are TRBV5-1 and TRBJ1-1; D is possibly TRBD1 (5 bases). Germline V lookup: CDR1 SGHRS, CDR2 YFSETQ. There are 15 residues in the CDR3. V gave up 1 base and J gave up 2 bases, with 12 bases separating them. Written as DNA, the CDR3 is TGCGCCAGCAGCTTGTATTTGACAGCTAACACTGAAGCTTTCTTT. This encodes CASSLYLTANTEAFF.

The sample holds many counts of this clonotype. This sequence joins TRBV6-2 or TRBV6-3 and TRBJ1-5; TRBD1 matches 8 bases. The junction had 7 bases not matched to a gene; V was cut back by 7 bases and J by 5 bases. CDR1 MNHEY and CDR2 SVGEGT come from the germline V gene. The CDR3 consists of 14 residues. Here the CDR3 DNA reads TGTGCCAGCACACTACGACAGGGGTATCAGCCCCAGCATTTT. Translated, it gives CASTLRQGYQPQHF.

This clonotype occurred many times. V usage is TRBV5-1 and J usage is TRBJ2-2, with TRBD2 matching 7 bases. Trimming at V came to 4 bases and at J to 0 bases, leaving 6 bases not matched to a gene. CDR3 length: 16 amino acids. CDR1 is SGHRS, CDR2 YFSETQ, per germline. As DNA, the CDR3 is TGCGCCAGCAGCCCCATTGGGGGGGCGAACACCGGGGAGCTGTTTTTT. This codes for CASSPIGGANTGELFF. Complete variable domain (other parts from reference TRBV5-1 and TRBJ2-2): KAGVTQTPRYLIKTRGQQVTLSCSPISGHRSVSWYQQTPGQGLQFLFEYFSETQRNKGNFPGRFSGRQFSNSRSEMNVSTLELGDSALYLCASSPIGGANTGELFFGEGSRLTVL.

This clonotype was recorded at least ten times. This chain joins TRBV4-2 and TRBJ2-1; TRBD2 might be the D (5 bases). CDR1 and CDR2 from the germline V gene are LGHNA and YNFKEQ. CDR3 length equals 18 residues. V shed 4 bases and J shed 1 base, with 20 bases lying between them. CDR3 DNA sequence: TGTGCCAGCAGCCGGGGTCCCCTAGCCCCAGGATCCTACAATGAGCAGTTCTTC. Its protein product is CASSRGPLAPGSYNEQFF.

The rearrangement joins TRBV6-1 to TRBJ2-2, with 16 bases fitting TRBD2. Germline assignment: CDR1 MNHNS and CDR2 SASEGT. The CDR3 runs 16 residues. Trimming removed 6 bases from V and 4 bases from J; junction bases left unmatched: 2. CDR3 nucleotides: TGTGCCAGCAGGGGACTAGCGGGAGGGCCCACCGGGGAGCTGTTTTTT. It specifies CASRGLAGGPTGELFF.

This clonotype has ten or more counts. V usage is TRBV20-1 and J usage is TRBJ2-5; 7 nucleotides agree with TRBD2. Germline V gives CDR1 DFQATT, CDR2 SNEGSKA (reference sequence). This CDR3 comprises 12 residues. The J segment lost 6 bases and the V segment lost 3 bases, leaving 4 bases of the junction unmatched. As DNA, the CDR3 is TGCAGTGCTAGTAAAGCGGGAAAGACCCAGTACTTC. It encodes CSASKAGKTQYF.

This clonotype came up many times. This sequence joins TRBV7-9 and TRBJ2-7; D is tentatively TRBD1 or TRBD2 (5 bases each). Trimming left V 3 bases short and J 6 bases short, with 15 bases between. Germline CDR1 reads SEHNR; CDR2 reads FQNEAQ (reference sequence). There are 14 residues in the CDR3. CDR3 in amino acids: CASSFSPGTGEQYF. CDR3 sequence (DNA): TGTGCCAGCAGCTTTTCCCCAGGGACGGGCGAGCAGTACTTC.

With respect to this clonotype: Possible read error: a much larger clone is one base away. The rearrangement links TRBV12-3 or TRBV12-4 to TRBJ1-2, with D possibly being TRBD1 (5 bases). CDR3 size: 14 residues. With 3 bases removed from V and 8 bases from J, the gap between germline ends came to 16 bases. The CDR3 sequence is CASSLGGRGEGYTF. The CDR3 coding sequence is TGTGCCAGCAGTTTGGGTGGGAGGGGCGAAGGCTACACCTTC.

A word on this clonotype: A much larger clone differs by one base, so this may be a read error. The chain uses TRBV27 and TRBJ2-7; D call uncertain. CDR1 is MNHEY, CDR2 SMNVEV, per germline (reference sequence). The CDR3 runs 13 residues. Trimming pared 3 bases from V and 7 bases from J, leaving 13 bases between. This CDR3 reads CASSFSPPREQYF. CDR3 coding DNA: TGTGCCAGCAGTTTCAGCCCCCCTAGGGAGCAGTACTTC.

The V and J genes are TRBV4-3 and TRBJ2-3, with D uncertain. Germline V gives CDR1 LGHNA, CDR2 YSLEER. The V end lost 0 bases, the J end lost 7 bases, and 8 bases lay between the germline ends. The CDR3 length is 13 residues. The chain's CDR3 is CASSQDIFYTQYF. As DNA, the CDR3 is TGCGCCAGCAGCCAAGATATATTTTATACGCAGTATTTT.

In this sample, this clonotype turned up once. This CDR3 reads CSVRRERAGGPSCYNEQFF. The CDR3 coding sequence is TGCAGCGTGAGGAGGGAGCGAGCGGGAGGGCCGAGCTGCTACAATGAGCAGTTCTTC. The rearrangement joins TRBV29-1 to TRBJ2-1; TRBD2 matches at 10 bases. The CDR3 contains 19 residues. The V and J ends lost 6 bases and 3 bases, in that order; junction bases with no gene match: 20. Germline CDR1 is SQVTM and CDR2 is ANQGSEA.

This clonotype was counted many times. J is TRBJ1-2 and V is TRBV6-5; D gene ambiguous. V lost 6 bases to trimming and J lost 5 bases, with 13 bases between them. From germline, CDR1 is MNHEY and CDR2 SVGAGI. The CDR3 has 13 amino acids. The DNA of the CDR3 is TGTGCCAGCAGCGGCCGCGGTTGGTATGGCTACACCTTC. It yields the protein CASSGRGWYGYTF.